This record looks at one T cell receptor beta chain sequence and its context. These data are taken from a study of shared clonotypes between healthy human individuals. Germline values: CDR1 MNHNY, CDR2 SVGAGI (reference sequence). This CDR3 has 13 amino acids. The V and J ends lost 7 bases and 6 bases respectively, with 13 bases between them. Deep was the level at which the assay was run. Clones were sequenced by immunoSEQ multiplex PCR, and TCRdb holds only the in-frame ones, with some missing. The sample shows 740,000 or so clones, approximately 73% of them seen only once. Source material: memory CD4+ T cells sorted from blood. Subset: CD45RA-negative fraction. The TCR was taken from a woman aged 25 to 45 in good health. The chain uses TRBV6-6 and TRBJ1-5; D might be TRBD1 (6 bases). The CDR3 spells CASTSGGAQPQHF. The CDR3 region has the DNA TGTGCCAGCACCTCCGGGGGGGCTCAGCCCCAGCATTTT.